The TCR beta chain described here comes from a study of T cell responses to AZD1222 COVID-19 vaccine. Whole-study findings and limits: Compared with day 0, the breadth and depth of the Spike-specific TCR repertoire rose significantly after two doses of AZD1222. Spike regions recognized by vaccine-associated CD4 TCRs spanned the protein, led by 160-218 and 743-854. Reportedly, nearly half the spike-specific TCRs target unmutated variant regions.

A remark on this clone: What it binds is not known.

Trimming at V came to 6 bases and at J to 2 bases, leaving 7 bases not matched to a gene. Germline V gene data show CDR1 as SNHLY and CDR2 as FYNNEI. This CDR3 is 15 amino acids long. Method: immunoSEQ multiplex PCR; TCRdb's copy keeps in-frame clones and lacks some. The data contain under 150,000 clones, 75% to 90% of them singletons. The receptor was derived from an adult in good health. The V and J genes are TRBV2 and TRBJ2-5, with 9 bases matching TRBD2. Sequences were derived from peripheral blood, sampled on day 0 of MenACWY control vaccination. The CDR3 here is CASSRESGGQETQYF. The CDR3 DNA is TGTGCCAGCAGCCGAGAGAGCGGGGGGCAAGAGACCCAGTACTTC.